This T cell receptor beta chain was sequenced in a study of shared clonotypes between healthy human individuals. Study in general: Three plates were used per donor for CD4 naive, three for CD4 memory, two for CD8 naive and one for CD8 memory. Regarding the study as a whole: On the whole, naive subsets had larger estimated richness than memory subsets had. There were few donors, and this limited the genetic and exposure-history diversity represented.

The CDR3 has 15 residues. CDR1 is SGHRS and CDR2 is YFSETQ in the germline V gene. The V end lost 5 bases, the J end lost 0 bases, and 12 bases lay between the germline ends. Turning to this clone: The antigen remains unidentified.

Splitting the CD4+ cells yielded a CD45RA+ naive subset and a CD45RA-negative memory subset. TCRdb's table, derived via immunoSEQ multiplex PCR, lists solely in-frame clones and lacks some. This sample has roughly 1.5 million clones, with 98% found just once. The sequencing input was naive CD4+ T cells sorted from blood. Stated subset: CD45RA+ positively selected. This TCR came from a man younger than 45 in good health. V is TRBV5-1 and J is TRBJ1-3, with no clear D. The CDR3 here is CASSQDSISGNTIYF. For the CDR3, the DNA is TGCGCCAGCAGTCAGGACTCAATCTCTGGAAACACCATATATTTT.